This entry is about one TCR beta chain. Its antigen is not known. The missing CDR3 end, 3 residues past where the read stops, is filled in from the germline J gene. This sample stems from a study of T cells in women clearing cervical HPV infection. Study context: Case blood was drawn when the lesion was first found; control blood after infection became undetectable.

Libraries were prepared by immunoSEQ multiplex PCR; TCRdb keeps only in-frame clonotypes and omits some of them. The table lists about 35,000 clones, with about 1.6% in the top ten. The germline gives CDR1 MNHNS, CDR2 SASEGT. This CDR3 is 15 amino acids long. The V end was cut by 2 bases, the J end by 4 bases, with 12 bases between. Study conclusions and caveats: CIN3+ cases had significantly higher TCR repertoire richness than controls, but evenness did not differ. Cases and controls were distinguished at AUC 0.83 by richness and V genes. Controls had more TRBV6-7 (around 0.15%) than cases (roughly 0.11%).

Sequencing was performed on blood buffy coat. This clonotype was sampled from a woman between 18 and 69 years old with a cervical HPV16 infection that either progressed to CIN3+ or cleared (not recorded which). The chain recombines TRBV6-1 with TRBJ1-3, with a weak D call TRBD1 (5 bases). The CDR3 reads CASSELGGEGNTIYF. CDR3 bases read: TGTGCCAGCAGTGAATTGGGGGGAGAGGGAAACACC.